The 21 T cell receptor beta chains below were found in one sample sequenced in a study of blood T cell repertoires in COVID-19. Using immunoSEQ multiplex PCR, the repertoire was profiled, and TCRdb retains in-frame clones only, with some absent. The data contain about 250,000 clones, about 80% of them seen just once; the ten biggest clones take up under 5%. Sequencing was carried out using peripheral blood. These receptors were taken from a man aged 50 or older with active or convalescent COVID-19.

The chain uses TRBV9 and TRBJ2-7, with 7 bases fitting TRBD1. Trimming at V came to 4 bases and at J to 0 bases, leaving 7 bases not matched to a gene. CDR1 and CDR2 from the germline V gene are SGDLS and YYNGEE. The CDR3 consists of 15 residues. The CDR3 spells CASSTGQFSSYEQYF. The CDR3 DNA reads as TGTGCCAGCAGCACGGGACAGTTTAGCTCCTACGAGCAGTACTTC. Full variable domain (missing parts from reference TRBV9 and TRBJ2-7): DSGVTQTPKHLITATGQRVTLRCSPRSGDLSVYWYQQSLDQGLQFLIQYYNGEERAKGNILERFSAQQFPDLHSELNLSSLELGDSALYFCASSTGQFSSYEQYFGPGTRLTVT.

CDR3 in DNA: TGTGCCAGCTCACCAGGGGGCAGGGATCAGCCCCAGCATTTT. Amino acids: CASSPGGRDQPQHF. V is TRBV18 and J is TRBJ1-5, with D perhaps TRBD1 (6 bases). The germline CDR1 and CDR2 sequences are KGHSH and LQKENI. CDR3 length: 14 amino acids. Trimming removed 2 bases from V and 5 bases from J, with 10 bases in between.

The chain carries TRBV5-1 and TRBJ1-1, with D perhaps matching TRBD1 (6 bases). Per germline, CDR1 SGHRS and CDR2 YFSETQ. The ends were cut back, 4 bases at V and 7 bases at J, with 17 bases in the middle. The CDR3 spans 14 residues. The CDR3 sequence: CASSPLDRKLEAFF. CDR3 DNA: TGCGCCAGCAGCCCCCTAGACAGGAAACTTGAAGCTTTCTTT.

The CDR3 here is CASSYRVGNEQFF. CDR3 DNA: TGTGCCAGCAGCTACAGGGTGGGGAATGAGCAGTTCTTC. V gene TRBV7-2 combines with J gene TRBJ2-1, with a possible D match to TRBD1 (6 bases). Germline-derived CDR1 and CDR2 are SGHTA and FQGNSA. V was cut by 4 bases and J by 7 bases, with 11 bases left in between. The CDR3 is made up of 13 amino acids.

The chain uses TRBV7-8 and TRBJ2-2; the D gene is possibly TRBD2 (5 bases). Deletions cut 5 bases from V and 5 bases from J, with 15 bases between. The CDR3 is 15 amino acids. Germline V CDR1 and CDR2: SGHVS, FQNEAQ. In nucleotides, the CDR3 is TGTGCCAGCAGCGCCGGGGTCGGTGGGACCGGGGAGCTGTTTTTT. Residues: CASSAGVGGTGELFF. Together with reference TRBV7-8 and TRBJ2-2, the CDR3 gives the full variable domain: GAGVSQSPRYKVAKRGQDVALRCDPISGHVSLFWYQQALGQGPEFLTYFQNEAQLDKSGLPSDRFFAERPEGSVSTLKIQRTQQEDSAVYLCASSAGVGGTGELFFGEGSRLTVL.

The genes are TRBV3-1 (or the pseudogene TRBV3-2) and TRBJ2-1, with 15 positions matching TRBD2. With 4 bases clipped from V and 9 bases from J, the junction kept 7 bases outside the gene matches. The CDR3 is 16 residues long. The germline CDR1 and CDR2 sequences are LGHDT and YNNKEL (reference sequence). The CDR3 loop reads CASSLGLAGGPIEQFF. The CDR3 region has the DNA TGTGCCAGCAGCCTCGGACTAGCGGGGGGGCCGATTGAGCAGTTCTTC.

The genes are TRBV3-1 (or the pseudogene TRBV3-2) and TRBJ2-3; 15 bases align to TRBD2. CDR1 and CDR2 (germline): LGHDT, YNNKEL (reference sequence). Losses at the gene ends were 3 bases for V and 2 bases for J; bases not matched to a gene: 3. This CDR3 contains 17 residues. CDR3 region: CASSQGTSGGITDTQYF. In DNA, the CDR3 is TGTGCCAGCAGCCAGGGGACTAGCGGGGGGATCACAGATACGCAGTATTTT.

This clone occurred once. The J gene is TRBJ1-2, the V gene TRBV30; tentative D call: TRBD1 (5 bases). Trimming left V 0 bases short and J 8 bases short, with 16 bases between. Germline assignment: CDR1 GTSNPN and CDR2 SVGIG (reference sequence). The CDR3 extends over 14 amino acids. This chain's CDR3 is CAWSVSGSSRGYTF. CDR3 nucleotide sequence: TGTGCCTGGAGTGTGTCAGGGTCTTCGAGGGGCTACACCTTC.

CDR3 amino acids: CASSLEVGQGLYGYTF. The CDR3 bases are TGTGCCAGCAGCTTGGAGGTTGGACAGGGATTATATGGCTACACCTTC. This rearrangement joins TRBV5-8 to TRBJ1-2, with 8 nucleotides matching TRBD1. Germline V gene lookup returns CDR1 SGHTS and CDR2 YDEGEE. The CDR3 is 16 residues long. J lost 5 bases, V lost 0 bases, and 9 bases had no gene match.

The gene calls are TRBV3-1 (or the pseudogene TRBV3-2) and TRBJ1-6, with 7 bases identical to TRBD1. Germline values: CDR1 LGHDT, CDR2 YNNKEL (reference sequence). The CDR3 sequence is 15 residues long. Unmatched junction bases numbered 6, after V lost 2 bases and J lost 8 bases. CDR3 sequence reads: CASSQRQGSDSPLHF. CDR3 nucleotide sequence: TGTGCCAGCAGCCAAAGACAGGGTAGCGATTCACCCCTCCACTTT.

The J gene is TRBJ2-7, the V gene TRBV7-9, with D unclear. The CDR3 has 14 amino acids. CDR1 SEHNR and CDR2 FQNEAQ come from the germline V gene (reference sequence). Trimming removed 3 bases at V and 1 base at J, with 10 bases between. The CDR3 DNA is TGTGCCAGCAGCTTGGTGGGCATATCCTACGAGCAGTACTTC. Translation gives CASSLVGISYEQYF.

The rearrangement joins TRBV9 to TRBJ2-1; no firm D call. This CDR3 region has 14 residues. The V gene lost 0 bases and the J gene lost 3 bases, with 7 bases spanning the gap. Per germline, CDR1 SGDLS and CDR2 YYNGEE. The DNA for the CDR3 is TGTGCCAGCAGCGTAGAACGGAGCTACAATGAGCAGTTCTTC. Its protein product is CASSVERSYNEQFF.

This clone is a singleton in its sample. In nucleotides, the CDR3 is TGCGCCAGCAGCTTCGGGACATTAAACCCTGAAGCTTTCTTT. This codes for CASSFGTLNPEAFF. V usage is TRBV4-1 and J usage is TRBJ1-1, with D possibly matching TRBD1 (6 bases). The CDR3 runs 14 residues. The V end lost 5 bases, the J end lost 6 bases, and 16 bases lay between the germline ends. Germline CDR1 and CDR2: MGHRA and YSYEKL.

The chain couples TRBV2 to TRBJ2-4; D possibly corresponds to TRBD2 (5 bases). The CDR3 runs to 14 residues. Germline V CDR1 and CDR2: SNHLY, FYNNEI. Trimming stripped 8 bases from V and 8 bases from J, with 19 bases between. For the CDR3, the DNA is TGTGCCAGCTCGATCCTCCCCGAGGGAGACATTCAGTACTTC. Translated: CASSILPEGDIQYF.

CDR3 protein: CASSSTQGAGNQPQHF. CDR3 in DNA: TGTGCCAGCAGTTCCACACAGGGGGCGGGCAATCAGCCCCAGCATTTT. The gene calls are TRBV27 and TRBJ1-5; 9 bases are shared with TRBD1. The CDR3 sequence is 16 residues long. The trim removed 4 bases at V and 2 bases at J, leaving 6 bases unmatched. Germline loops: CDR1 MNHEY, CDR2 SMNVEV (reference sequence).

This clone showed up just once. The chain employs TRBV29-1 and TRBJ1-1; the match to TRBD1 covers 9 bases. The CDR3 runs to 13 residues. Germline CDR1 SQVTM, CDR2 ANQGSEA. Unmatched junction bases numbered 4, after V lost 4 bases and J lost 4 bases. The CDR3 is CSVGGQGTTEAFF. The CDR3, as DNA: TGCAGCGTTGGTGGACAGGGGACCACTGAAGCTTTCTTT.

The CDR3 nucleotides read TGTGCCAGTAGGCCTCCGGGACAGAACACCGGGGAGCTGTTTTTT. It encodes CASRPPGQNTGELFF. V and J are TRBV19 and TRBJ2-2; tentatively, D is TRBD1 (6 bases). Germline-derived CDR1 and CDR2 are LNHDA and SQIVND (reference sequence). CDR3 length: 15 residues. The V end lost 6 bases, the J end lost 1 base, and 12 bases lay between the germline ends.

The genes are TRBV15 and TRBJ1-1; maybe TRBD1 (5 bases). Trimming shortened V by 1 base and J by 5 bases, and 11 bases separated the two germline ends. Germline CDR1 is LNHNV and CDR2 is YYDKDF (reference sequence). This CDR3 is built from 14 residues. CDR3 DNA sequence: TGTGCCACCAGCAGAGGGCTGGGGGGGACTGAAGCTTTCTTT. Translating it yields CATSRGLGGTEAFF.

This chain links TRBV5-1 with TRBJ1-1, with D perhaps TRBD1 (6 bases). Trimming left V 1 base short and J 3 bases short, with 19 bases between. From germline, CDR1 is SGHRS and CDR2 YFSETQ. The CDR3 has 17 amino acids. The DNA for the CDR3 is TGCGCCAGCAGCTTGATCGTCACAGGGCAGGCGGACACTGAAGCTTTCTTT. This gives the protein CASSLIVTGQADTEAFF.

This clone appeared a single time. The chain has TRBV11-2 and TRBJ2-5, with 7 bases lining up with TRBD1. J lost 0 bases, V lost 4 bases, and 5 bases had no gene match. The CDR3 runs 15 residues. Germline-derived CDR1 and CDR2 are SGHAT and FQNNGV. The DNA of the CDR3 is TGTGCCAGCAGCTCGCCGACAGGGAACCAAGAGACCCAGTACTTC. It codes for CASSSPTGNQETQYF.

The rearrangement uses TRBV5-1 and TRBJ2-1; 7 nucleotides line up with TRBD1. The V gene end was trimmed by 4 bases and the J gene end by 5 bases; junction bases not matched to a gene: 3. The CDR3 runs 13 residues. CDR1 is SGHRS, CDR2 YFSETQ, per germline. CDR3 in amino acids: CASSQGQNNEQFF. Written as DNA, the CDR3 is TGCGCCAGCAGCCAGGGACAGAACAATGAGCAGTTCTTC.